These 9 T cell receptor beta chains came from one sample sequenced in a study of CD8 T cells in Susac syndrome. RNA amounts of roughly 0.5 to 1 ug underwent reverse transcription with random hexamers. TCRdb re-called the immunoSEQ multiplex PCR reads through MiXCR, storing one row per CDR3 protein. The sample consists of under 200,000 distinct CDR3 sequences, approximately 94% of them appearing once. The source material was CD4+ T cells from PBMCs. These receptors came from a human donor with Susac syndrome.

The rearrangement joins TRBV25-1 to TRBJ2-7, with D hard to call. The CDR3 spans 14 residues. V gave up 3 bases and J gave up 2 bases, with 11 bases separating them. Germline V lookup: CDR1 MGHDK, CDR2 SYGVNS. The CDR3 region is CASSDLTRTYEQYF. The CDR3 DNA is TGTGCCAGCAGTGACTTAACTCGGACCTACGAGCAGTACTTC.

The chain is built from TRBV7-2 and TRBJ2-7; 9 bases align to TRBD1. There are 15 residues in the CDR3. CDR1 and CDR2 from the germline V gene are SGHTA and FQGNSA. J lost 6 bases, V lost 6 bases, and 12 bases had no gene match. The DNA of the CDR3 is TGTGCCAGCAGATCGACAGGGGGGGCGCGGGGCGAGCAGTACTTC. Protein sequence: CASRSTGGARGEQYF.

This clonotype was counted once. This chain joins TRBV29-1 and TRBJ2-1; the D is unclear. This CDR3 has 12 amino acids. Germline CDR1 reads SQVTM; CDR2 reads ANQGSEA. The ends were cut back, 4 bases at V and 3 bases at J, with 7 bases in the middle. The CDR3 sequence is CSVGSFYNEQFF. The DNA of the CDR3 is TGCAGCGTTGGCTCCTTCTACAATGAGCAGTTCTTC.

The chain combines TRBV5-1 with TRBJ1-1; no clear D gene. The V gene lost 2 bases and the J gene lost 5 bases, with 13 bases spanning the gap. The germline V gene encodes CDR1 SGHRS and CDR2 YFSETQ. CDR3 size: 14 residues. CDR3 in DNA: TGCGCCAGCAGCTTCGAGGAGGTGGAGACTGAAGCTTTCTTT. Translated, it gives CASSFEEVETEAFF.

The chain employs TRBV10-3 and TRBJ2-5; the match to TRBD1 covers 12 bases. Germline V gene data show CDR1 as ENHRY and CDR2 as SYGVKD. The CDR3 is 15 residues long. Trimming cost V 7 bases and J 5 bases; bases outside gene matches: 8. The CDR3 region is CAIMGQGAGSETQYF. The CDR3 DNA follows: TGTGCCATCATGGGACAGGGGGCAGGGTCTGAGACCCAGTACTTC.

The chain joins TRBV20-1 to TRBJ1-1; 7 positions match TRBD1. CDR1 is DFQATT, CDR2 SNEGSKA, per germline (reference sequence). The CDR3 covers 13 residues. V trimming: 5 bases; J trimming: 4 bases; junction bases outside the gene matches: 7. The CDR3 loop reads CSALRQGGTEAFF. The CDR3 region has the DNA TGCAGTGCTCTTCGACAGGGCGGCACTGAAGCTTTCTTT.

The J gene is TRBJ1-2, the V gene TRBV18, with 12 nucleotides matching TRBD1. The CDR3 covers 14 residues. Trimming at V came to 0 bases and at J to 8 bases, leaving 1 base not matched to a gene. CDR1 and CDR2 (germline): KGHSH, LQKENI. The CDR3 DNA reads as TGTGCCAGCTCACCACCCGGGACAGGGGGCGGCTACACCTTC. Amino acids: CASSPPGTGGGYTF. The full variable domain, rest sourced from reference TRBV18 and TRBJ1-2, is NAGVMQNPRHLVRRRGQEARLRCSPMKGHSHVYWYRQLPEEGLKFMVYLQKENIIDESGMPKERFSAEFPKEGPSILRIQQVVRGDSAAYFCASSPPGTGGGYTFGSGTRLTVV.

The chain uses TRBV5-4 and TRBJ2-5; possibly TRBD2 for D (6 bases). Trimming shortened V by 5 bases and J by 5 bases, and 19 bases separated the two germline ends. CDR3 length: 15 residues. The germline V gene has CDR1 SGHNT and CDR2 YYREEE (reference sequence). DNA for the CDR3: TGTGCCAGCAGTCTGAGGGAGGCCACCAGCGAGACCCAGTACTTC. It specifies CASSLREATSETQYF.

CDR3 DNA sequence: TGCGCCAGCAGCCAAGCAGGGGGCTATGGCTACACCTTC. Translation: CASSQAGGYGYTF. The chain combines TRBV4-3 with TRBJ1-2, with TRBD1 identical over 7 bases. The trim removed 1 base at V and 4 bases at J, leaving 0 bases unmatched. Germline V gene data show CDR1 as LGHNA and CDR2 as YSLEER. There are 13 residues in the CDR3.